This TCR beta chain was identified during a study of shared clonotypes between healthy human individuals. Repertoires were generated with immunoSEQ multiplex PCR, while TCRdb's copy carries only in-frame clones and drops some. This sample has roughly 2.6 million clones, with just over 90% found just once. The healthy adult donors were HIV-negative and reported no recent acute infections or vaccinations. Study results and limitations: Estimated clonotype richness was generally higher in naive than memory subsets. Sharing across four donors was highest in naive CD4 (roughly 5%) and lowest in memory CD8 (roughly 0.4%).

With 6 bases removed from V and 0 bases from J, the gap between germline ends came to 10 bases. The germline V gene encodes CDR1 SNHLY and CDR2 FYNNEI. The CDR3 covers 14 residues. The count of this clone is one. Its cognate antigen is unknown. The sample consisted of naive CD4+ T cells sorted from blood. The subset denotes: CD45RA+ positively selected. The chain joins TRBV2 to TRBJ2-3; unclear D gene. This TCR was sampled from a man between 18 and 35 years old in good health. CDR3 nucleotides: TGTGCCAGCAGGGTTATGGGTAGCACAGATACGCAGTATTTT. This gives the protein CASRVMGSTDTQYF.